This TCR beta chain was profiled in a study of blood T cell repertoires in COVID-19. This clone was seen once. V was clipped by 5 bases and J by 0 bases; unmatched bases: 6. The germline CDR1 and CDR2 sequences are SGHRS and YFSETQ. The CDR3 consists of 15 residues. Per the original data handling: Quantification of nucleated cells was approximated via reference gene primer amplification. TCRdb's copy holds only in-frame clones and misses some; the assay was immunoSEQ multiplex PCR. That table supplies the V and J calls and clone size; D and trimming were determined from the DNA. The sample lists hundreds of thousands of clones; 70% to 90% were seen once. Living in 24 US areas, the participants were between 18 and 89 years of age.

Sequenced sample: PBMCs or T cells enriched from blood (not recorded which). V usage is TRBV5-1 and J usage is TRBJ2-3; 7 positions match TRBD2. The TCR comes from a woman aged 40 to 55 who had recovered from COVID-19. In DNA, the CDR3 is TGCGCCAGCAGGGCTGGGGGACTAAGCACAGATACGCAGTATTTT. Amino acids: CASRAGGLSTDTQYF.